These 21 T cell receptor beta chains originate from one sample sequenced in a study of cytomegalovirus exposure and HLA in healthy donors. Amplification used 60 Vbeta primers and 13 Jbeta primers. Profiled with immunoSEQ multiplex PCR; TCRdb holds only in-frame clones, not every one. The table includes tens of thousands of clones, around 66% detected once. Sequenced: PBMCs. These receptors all come from a young man in good health and CMV-seronegative.

The chain joins TRBV7-3 to TRBJ2-1; 14 bases fit TRBD2. CDR3 length: 16 residues. CDR1 and CDR2 (germline): SGHTA, FQGTGA. J was trimmed by 7 bases and V by 4 bases; bases with no gene match: 6. In nucleotides, the CDR3 is TGTGCCAGCAGCTCGTCGACTAGCGGGAGGGGGAATGAGCAGTTCTTC. Translating gives CASSSSTSGRGNEQFF.

The chain is built from TRBV4-2 and TRBJ2-5, with a tentative D call TRBD2 (5 bases). The CDR3 is made up of 15 amino acids. Between the trimmed V and J ends, which lost 3 bases and 1 base, there was a span of 12 bases. Germline assignment: CDR1 LGHNA and CDR2 YNFKEQ. Written as DNA, the CDR3 is TGTGCCAGCAGCCAGGGTACTAGTTCCCAAGAGACCCAGTACTTC. Its translation: CASSQGTSSQETQYF.

The chain carries TRBV7-9 and TRBJ1-4; D ambiguous. CDR1 is SEHNR, CDR2 FQNEAQ, per germline (reference sequence). V lost 1 base to trimming and J lost 6 bases, with 15 bases between them. CDR3 length equals 16 residues. The CDR3 loop is CASSLGSGQRDEKLFF. CDR3 nucleotides: TGTGCCAGCAGCTTAGGGTCAGGCCAGAGGGATGAAAAACTGTTTTTT.

In nucleotides, the CDR3 is TGTGCCAGCAGTACCACTACTAGCGGGGGCTACAATGAGCAGTTCTTC. Residues: CASSTTTSGGYNEQFF. The genes are TRBV28 and TRBJ2-1; 11 nucleotides align to TRBD2. V lost 5 bases, J lost 3 bases, and 6 bases stayed unmatched. The CDR3 is made up of 16 amino acids. Per the germline V gene, CDR1 is MDHEN and CDR2 is SYDVKM.

This clone was counted a few times. The V gene is TRBV6-4, the J gene TRBJ2-1; 10 bases agree with TRBD1. CDR3 length: 15 amino acids. Germline V gene sequence: CDR1 MRHNA, CDR2 SNTAGT. With 4 bases clipped from V and 7 bases from J, the junction kept 7 bases outside the gene matches. The CDR3 region has the DNA TGTGCCAGCAGTGCCGGACAGGGGGAGGGGAATGAGCAGTTCTTC. This encodes CASSAGQGEGNEQFF.

This clone has a handful of counts. The rearrangement joins TRBV28 to TRBJ2-7; TRBD1 might be the D (6 bases). Germline CDR1 reads MDHEN; CDR2 reads SYDVKM. Trimming took off 8 bases at V and 1 base at J, with 12 bases between the two ends. The CDR3 sequence is 13 residues long. The CDR3 nucleotides read TGTGCCAGCCTTCGGGACAAGTCCTACGAGCAGTACTTC. The encoded protein is CASLRDKSYEQYF. The variable domain in full, completed from reference TRBV28 and TRBJ2-7, reads DVKVTQSSRYLVKRTGEKVFLECVQDMDHENMFWYRQDPGLGLRLIYFSYDVKMKEKGDIPEGYSVSREKKERFSLILESASTNQTSMYLCASLRDKSYEQYFGPGTRLTVT.

The chain's CDR3 is CASRGGGAAGYEQYF. The CDR3 DNA follows: TGTGCCAGCCGCGGGGGGGGTGCTGCTGGGTACGAGCAGTACTTC. The V call is TRBV28, the J call TRBJ2-7; 9 bases are shared with TRBD2. With 8 bases clipped from V and 4 bases from J, the junction kept 12 bases outside the gene matches. Germline CDR1 reads MDHEN; CDR2 reads SYDVKM. CDR3 length: 15 amino acids.

The chain combines TRBV15 with TRBJ2-2, with a weak D call TRBD1 (5 bases). V gave up 1 base and J gave up 3 bases, with 9 bases separating them. Germline V lookup: CDR1 LNHNV, CDR2 YYDKDF (reference sequence). This CDR3 is built from 15 residues. Here the CDR3 reads CATSRAGFDTGELFF. In nucleotides, the CDR3 is TGTGCCACCAGCAGAGCAGGGTTCGACACCGGGGAGCTGTTTTTT.

DNA for the CDR3: TGTGCCAGCAGGATCGACCTGGGCGAGGGCTACACCTTC. It yields the protein CASRIDLGEGYTF. This chain connects TRBV28 to TRBJ1-2; no clear D. The V end was cut by 6 bases, the J end by 8 bases, with 16 bases between. Germline CDR1 is MDHEN and CDR2 is SYDVKM. CDR3 length: 13 residues.

This chain uses TRBV19 with TRBJ2-4; 8 nucleotides line up with TRBD1. V dropped 4 bases and J dropped 7; count of bases not matched to a gene: 6. Per the germline V gene, CDR1 is LNHDA and CDR2 is SQIVND (reference sequence). The CDR3 covers 14 residues. The CDR3 is CASSNAGGFNIQYF. The CDR3 DNA reads TGTGCCAGTAGTAACGCAGGGGGCTTCAACATTCAGTACTTC.

This chain joins TRBV5-1 and TRBJ2-5, with TRBD1 identical over 9 bases. CDR1 is SGHRS and CDR2 is YFSETQ in the germline V gene. This CDR3 is 15 amino acids long. The ends lost 4 bases at V and 4 bases at J; junction bases unmatched: 8. CDR3 sequence (DNA): TGCGCCAGCAGCCCGCTGGGACAGGGAATAGAGACCCAGTACTTC. Residues: CASSPLGQGIETQYF.

This clone is a singleton in its sample. V gene TRBV14 combines with J gene TRBJ1-1; D remains unclear. Germline CDR1 reads SGHDN; CDR2 reads FVKESK. The germline V and J ends were trimmed by 5 bases and 3 bases, with 10 bases remaining between them. CDR3 length: 13 amino acids. CDR3 nucleotide sequence: TGTGCCAGCAGCGCGGAGGTTTACACTGAAGCTTTCTTT. The encoded protein is CASSAEVYTEAFF.

This rearrangement joins TRBV7-6 to TRBJ1-1, with 7 bases lining up with TRBD1. Germline V gene data show CDR1 as SGHVS and CDR2 as FNYEAQ. The CDR3 is 15 amino acids. The J segment lost 1 base and the V segment lost 0 bases, leaving 2 bases of the junction unmatched. The CDR3 sequence is CASSLARQGNTEAFF. The CDR3 DNA reads TGTGCCAGCAGCTTAGCCCGACAGGGGAACACTGAAGCTTTCTTT.

This chain joins TRBV7-3 and TRBJ2-2, with 7 nucleotides matching TRBD1. The CDR3 consists of 13 residues. V dropped 4 bases and J dropped 8; count of bases not matched to a gene: 4. The germline gives CDR1 SGHTA, CDR2 FQGTGA. The CDR3 spells CASSSTGVGELFF. The DNA for the CDR3 is TGTGCCAGCAGCTCCACAGGGGTAGGGGAGCTGTTTTTT.

The chain is built from TRBV4-1 and TRBJ2-7; D is possibly TRBD1 (5 bases). The ends were cut back, 4 bases at V and 2 bases at J, with 15 bases in the middle. CDR3 size: 15 residues. The germline CDR1 and CDR2 sequences are MGHRA and YSYEKL. The CDR3 sequence: CASSLAEGVAYEQYF. The CDR3 coding sequence is TGCGCCAGCAGCCTCGCCGAAGGGGTGGCCTACGAGCAGTACTTC.

The chain has TRBV9 and TRBJ2-3, with TRBD2 identical over 12 bases. The CDR3 runs to 15 residues. The trim removed 3 bases at V and 11 bases at J, leaving 10 bases unmatched. The germline CDR1 and CDR2 sequences are SGDLS and YYNGEE. The CDR3 DNA sequence: TGTGCCAGCAGCGCTAGCGGGGGGGGCCTGGAGGGGCAGTATTTT. This encodes CASSASGGGLEGQYF.

The rearrangement links TRBV19 to TRBJ2-2; D not resolved. V was trimmed by 7 bases and J by 1 base, leaving 10 bases between them. CDR1 is LNHDA, CDR2 SQIVND, per germline (reference sequence). The CDR3 is 14 amino acids. CDR3 amino acids: CASTRIVNTGELFF. CDR3 nucleotides: TGTGCCAGTACCAGGATTGTGAACACCGGGGAGCTGTTTTTT. The whole variable domain, filled in from reference TRBV19 and TRBJ2-2, reads DGGITQSPKYLFRKEGQNVTLSCEQNLNHDAMYWYRQDPGQGLRLIYYSQIVNDFQKGDIAEGYSVSREKKESFPLTVTSAQKNPTAFYLCASTRIVNTGELFFGEGSRLTVL.

This clone was detected a few times. V gene TRBV5-4 combines with J gene TRBJ1-6; 9 nucleotides agree with TRBD1. V shed 4 bases and J 0 bases; nucleotides not matched to a gene: 5. The CDR3 totals 17 residues. Germline V gives CDR1 SGHNT, CDR2 YYREEE (reference sequence). The CDR3 is CASSRDREGSYNSPLHF. The CDR3 bases are TGTGCCAGCAGCCGGGACAGGGAGGGCTCCTATAATTCACCCCTCCACTTT.

V is TRBV10-2 and J is TRBJ2-5; D is possibly TRBD2 (5 bases). V lost 0 bases to trimming and J lost 1 base, with 9 bases between them. CDR3 length: 15 residues. Germline V lookup: CDR1 WSHSY, CDR2 SAAADI. The CDR3 sequence is CASSESRAVQETQYF. The CDR3 nucleotides are TGCGCCAGCAGTGAGTCGAGGGCAGTCCAAGAGACCCAGTACTTC.

This clone was observed a handful of times. The chain employs TRBV4-1 and TRBJ2-3; 10 bases are a match to TRBD2. In germline, CDR1 is MGHRA, CDR2 YSYEKL. Unmatched junction bases numbered 2, after V lost 2 bases and J lost 0 bases. The CDR3 is made up of 16 amino acids. CDR3 bases: TGCGCCAGCAGCCAAACTAGCGGGGTGAGCACAGATACGCAGTATTTT. Translated, it gives CASSQTSGVSTDTQYF.

This clone has more than one count but fewer than ten. This sequence joins TRBV27 and TRBJ2-1; 12 nucleotides agree with TRBD2. V shed 4 bases and J 2 bases; nucleotides not matched to a gene: 3. The CDR3 spans 16 residues. Germline loops: CDR1 MNHEY, CDR2 SMNVEV (reference sequence). The CDR3 coding sequence is TGTGCCAGCAGTTCACGACTAGCGGGGGCCTACAATGAGCAGTTCTTC. The encoded protein is CASSSRLAGAYNEQFF.